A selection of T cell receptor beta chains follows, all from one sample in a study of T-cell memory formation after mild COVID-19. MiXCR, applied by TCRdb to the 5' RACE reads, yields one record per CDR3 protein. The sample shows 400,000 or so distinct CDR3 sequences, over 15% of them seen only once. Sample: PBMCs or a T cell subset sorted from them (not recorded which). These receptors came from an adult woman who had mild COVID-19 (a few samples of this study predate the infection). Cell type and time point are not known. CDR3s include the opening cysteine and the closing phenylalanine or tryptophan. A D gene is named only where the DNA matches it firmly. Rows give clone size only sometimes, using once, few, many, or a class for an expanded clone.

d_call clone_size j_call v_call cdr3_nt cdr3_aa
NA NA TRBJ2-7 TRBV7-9 TGTGCCAGCAGCTCGATCGACTACGAGCAGTACTTC CASSSIDYEQYF
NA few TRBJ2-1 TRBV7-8 TGTGCCAGCACCACTCCTGACCCCAATGAGCAGTTCTTC CASTTPDPNEQFF
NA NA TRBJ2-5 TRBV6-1 TGTGCCAGCAGGGAGGTCCCCTTGGGGACCCAGTACTTC CASREVPLGTQYF
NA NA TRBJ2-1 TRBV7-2 TGTGCCAGCAGCTTAGTGGCTAGTTCCGATGAGCAGTTCTTC CASSLVASSDEQFF
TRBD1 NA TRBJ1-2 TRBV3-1 TGTGCCAGCAGCCAAGCAGGGGGCTATGGCTACACCTTC CASSQAGGYGYTF
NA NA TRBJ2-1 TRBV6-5 TGTGCCAGCAGTTACAACCCTAGACAGTACAATGAGCAGTTCTTC CASSYNPRQYNEQFF
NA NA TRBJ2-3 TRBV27 TGTGCCAGCAAGCCTCGGAGCACAGATACGCAGTATTTT CASKPRSTDTQYF
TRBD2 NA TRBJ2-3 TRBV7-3 TGTGCCAGCAGCTTAACGGGGGCTAGCGGGAGGGCCGGAGATACGCAGTATTTT CASSLTGASGRAGDTQYF
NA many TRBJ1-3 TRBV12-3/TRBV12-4 TGTGCCAGCAGTTCCCGGGGGGCTGGAAACACCATATATTTT CASSSRGAGNTIYF
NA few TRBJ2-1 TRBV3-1 TGTGCCAGCAGCCAAGCGTCTCCGAGATTCGGACGGGAGTTATACAATGAGCAGTTCTTC CASSQASPRFGRELYNEQFF
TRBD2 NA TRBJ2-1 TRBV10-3 TGTGCCATCAGAAATGCCGGGACTACTGCTGGGGAGCAGTTCTTC CAIRNAGTTAGEQFF
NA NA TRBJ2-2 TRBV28 TGTGCCAGCAGTTTTGGGGGTCACACCGGGGAGCTGTTTTTT CASSFGGHTGELFF
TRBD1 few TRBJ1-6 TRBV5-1 TGCGCCAGCAGCGGAGGGACAGGGAATTCACCCCTCCACTTT CASSGGTGNSPLHF
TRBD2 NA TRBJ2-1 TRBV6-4 TGTGCCAGCATCCGATGGGTAGCGGGAGGGGGGAATGAGCAGTTCTTC CASIRWVAGGGNEQFF
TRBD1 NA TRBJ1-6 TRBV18 TGTGCCAGCTCACGGACAGGGAAGATGGATTCACCCCTCCACTTT CASSRTGKMDSPLHF
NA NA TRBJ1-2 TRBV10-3 TGTGCCATCGGTTCGGCCGGTGGCTACACCTTC CAIGSAGGYTF
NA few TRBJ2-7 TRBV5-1 TGCGCCAGCAGCTTGGGCAAGGGACTCTTCTCCTACGAGCAGTACTTC CASSLGKGLFSYEQYF
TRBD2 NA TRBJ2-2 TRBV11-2 TGTGCCAGCAGCACGACTAGCGGGAACACCGGGGAGCTGTTTTTT CASSTTSGNTGELFF
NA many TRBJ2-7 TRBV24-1 TGTGCCACCAGTGCGGAGGGGACCTCTCTCTACGAGCAGTACTTC CATSAEGTSLYEQYF
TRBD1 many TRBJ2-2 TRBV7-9 TGTGCCAGCAGCTTAATAACAGGGGGCGGTCGAACCGGGGAGCTGTTTTTT CASSLITGGGRTGELFF
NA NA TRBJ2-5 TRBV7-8 TGTGCCAGCAGCTTAGAGAAAGGGCTGGAGACCCAGTACTTC CASSLEKGLETQYF
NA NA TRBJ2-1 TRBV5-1 TGCGCCAGCAGCTTAGGGCCCCCTAGATCCAATGAGCAGTTCTTC CASSLGPPRSNEQFF
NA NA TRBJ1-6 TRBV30 TGTGCCTGGAGACCGAGCGGCTCCTATAATTCACCCCTCCACTTT CAWRPSGSYNSPLHF
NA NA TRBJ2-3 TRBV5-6 TGTGCCAGCAGCCCCGTCCTCACAGATACGCAGTATTTT CASSPVLTDTQYF
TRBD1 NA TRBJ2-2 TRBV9 TGTGCCAGCAGCGCCCGGGACAGGGGGAACACCGGGGAGCTGTTTTTT CASSARDRGNTGELFF
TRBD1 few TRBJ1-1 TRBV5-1 TGCGCCAGCAGCTCCGACAGGGTATCCACTGAAGCTTTCTTT CASSSDRVSTEAFF
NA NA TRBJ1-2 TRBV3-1 TGTGCCAGCAGCCAAGGGAGGCTCCCCCAGAGGTATGGCTACACCTTC CASSQGRLPQRYGYTF
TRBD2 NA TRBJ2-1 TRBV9 TGTGCCAGCCGGGGGGGGCCTGAGTCCTACAATGAGCAGTTCTTC CASRGGPESYNEQFF
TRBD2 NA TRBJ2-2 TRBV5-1 TGCGCCAGCAGTCGAGCGGGAGCGCAAATAGCCGGGGAGCTGTTTTTT CASSRAGAQIAGELFF
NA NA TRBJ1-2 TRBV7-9 TGTGCCAGCAGCTTAGCGGGTCAGGGAAGGCTGGATGGCTACACCTTC CASSLAGQGRLDGYTF
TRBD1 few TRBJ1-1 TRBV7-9 TGTGCCAGCAGCCGGGACAGGGAAGCTTTCTTT CASSRDREAFF
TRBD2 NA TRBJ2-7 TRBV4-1 TGCGCCAGCAGACGTAACCTACTAGCGGGAGACTACGAGCAGTACTTC CASRRNLLAGDYEQYF
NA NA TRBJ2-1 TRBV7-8 TGTGCCAGCAGCTTTGGGCAGGGGCCCTACAATGAGCAGTTCTTC CASSFGQGPYNEQFF
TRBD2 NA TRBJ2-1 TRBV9 TGTGCCAGCAGTCCTAGTAGCGGGATTGGGTTAAATGAGCAGTTCTTC CASSPSSGIGLNEQFF
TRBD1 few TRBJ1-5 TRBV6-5 TGTGCCAGCAGTTCCACAGGGGGCAATCAGCCCCAGCATTTT CASSSTGGNQPQHF
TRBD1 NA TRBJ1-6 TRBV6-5 TGTGCCAGCAGTTTGGGACAGGGGGCAAGGAATTCACCCCTCCACTTT CASSLGQGARNSPLHF
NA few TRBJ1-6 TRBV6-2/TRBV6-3 TGTGCCAGCCATGTCTATAATTCACCCCTCCACTTT CASHVYNSPLHF
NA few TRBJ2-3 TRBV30 TGTGCCTGGACCCCGCCGAACACAGATACGCAGTATTTT CAWTPPNTDTQYF
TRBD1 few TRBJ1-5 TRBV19 TGTGCCAGTAGTATGCCCCAGACAGGGTGGTGGGATCAGCCCCAGCATTTT CASSMPQTGWWDQPQHF
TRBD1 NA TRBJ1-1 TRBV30 TGTGCCTGGAGTTCCCCCGGGACAGAGAACACTGAAGCTTTCTTT CAWSSPGTENTEAFF
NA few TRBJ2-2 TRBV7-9 TGTGCCAGCACTCCGTCCCTCGGGACACGCACCGGGGAGCTGTTTTTT CASTPSLGTRTGELFF
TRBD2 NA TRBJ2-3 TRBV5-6 TGTGCCAGCAGCTTTAAGACTAGCGGGGGTCCCACAGATACGCAGTATTTT CASSFKTSGGPTDTQYF
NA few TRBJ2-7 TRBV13 TGTGCCAGCAGCCTAGACAGGTCCGAGCAGTACTTC CASSLDRSEQYF
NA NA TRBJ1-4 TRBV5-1 TGCGCCAGCAGCTTGGTCTCGGGGCGCGGAGATGAAAAACTGTTTTTT CASSLVSGRGDEKLFF
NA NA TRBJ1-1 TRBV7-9 TGTGCCAGCAGCTCAACAGAGAAGAACACTGAAGCTTTCTTT CASSSTEKNTEAFF